Presented here are 24 T cell receptor beta chains from one specimen sequenced in a study of T cell responses to AZD1222 COVID-19 vaccine. Profiling relied on immunoSEQ multiplex PCR, and the TCRdb table lists in-frame clones only, not all of them. The sample shows 100,000 to 120,000 clones, about 91% of them seen only once. The specimen comprised peripheral blood, sampled 28 days after the second AZD1222 dose. All receptors derive from an adult who received the AZD1222 COVID-19 vaccine.

This clone appeared a few times. CDR3 in DNA: TGTGCCAGCAGCCGCGGAGGACTAGATATAGGGAATGAGCAGTTCTTC. Its protein product is CASSRGGLDIGNEQFF. The chain has TRBV7-2 and TRBJ2-1; 7 positions match TRBD2. In germline, CDR1 is SGHTA, CDR2 FQGNSA. The CDR3 runs 16 residues. With V trimmed by 5 bases and J by 7 bases, 14 bases remained unmatched.

This chain connects TRBV28 to TRBJ1-4, with 7 bases lining up with TRBD1. The V gene end was trimmed by 5 bases and the J gene end by 10 bases; junction bases not matched to a gene: 13. CDR3 size: 15 residues. Germline V lookup: CDR1 MDHEN, CDR2 SYDVKM. The CDR3 here is CASSPHDRAYGKLFF. The CDR3 nucleotides are TGTGCCAGCAGTCCTCACGACAGGGCCTATGGAAAACTGTTTTTT.

This sequence joins TRBV5-1 and TRBJ2-1, with D perhaps TRBD2 (6 bases). The CDR3 extends over 15 amino acids. CDR1 and CDR2 (germline): SGHRS, YFSETQ. Trimming cost V 3 bases and J 0 bases, with 10 bases left between them. The CDR3: CASSSTRSSYNEQFF. In DNA form, the CDR3 reads TGCGCCAGCAGCTCGACTAGAAGCTCCTACAATGAGCAGTTCTTC.

The rearrangement joins TRBV9 to TRBJ1-2; D remains unclear. The CDR3 is made up of 15 amino acids. From germline, CDR1 is SGDLS and CDR2 YYNGEE. The ends were cut back, 0 bases at V and 4 bases at J, with 13 bases in the middle. The chain's CDR3 is CASSVGTVGPYGYTF. In DNA, the CDR3 is TGTGCCAGCAGCGTAGGAACGGTAGGGCCCTATGGCTACACCTTC.

This chain connects TRBV6-5 to TRBJ1-5, with 10 nucleotides matching TRBD1. This CDR3 is built from 15 residues. CDR1 is MNHEY and CDR2 is SVGAGI in the germline V gene. V was pared by 8 bases and J by 2 bases, with 6 bases of the junction left unmatched. CDR3 loop: CASRDRGPGNQPQHF. The CDR3 nucleotides read TGTGCCAGCCGCGACAGGGGGCCAGGCAATCAGCCCCAGCATTTT.

This clone was seen a handful of times. The chain has TRBV28 and TRBJ1-1; D is unclear. The CDR3 is 12 residues long. CDR1 MDHEN and CDR2 SYDVKM come from the germline V gene. The V end lost 3 bases, the J end lost 0 bases, and 2 bases lay between the germline ends. The CDR3 is CASSLVNTEAFF. For the CDR3, the DNA is TGTGCCAGCAGTTTGGTGAACACTGAAGCTTTCTTT. The whole variable domain, filled in from reference TRBV28 and TRBJ1-1, reads DVKVTQSSRYLVKRTGEKVFLECVQDMDHENMFWYRQDPGLGLRLIYFSYDVKMKEKGDIPEGYSVSREKKERFSLILESASTNQTSMYLCASSLVNTEAFFGQGTRLTVV.

The CDR3 sequence: CASVQTSLPREEQFF. The DNA of the CDR3 is TGTGCCAGCGTTCAGACTAGCCTCCCCCGAGAGGAGCAGTTCTTC. The J gene is TRBJ2-1, the V gene TRBV19, with TRBD2 matching 7 bases. Germline V gene lookup returns CDR1 LNHDA and CDR2 SQIVND (reference sequence). The CDR3 has 15 amino acids. V dropped 9 bases and J dropped 10; count of bases not matched to a gene: 18.

The chain carries TRBV7-3 and TRBJ1-2; D perhaps matches TRBD1 (5 bases). Looked up from germline, CDR1 is SGHTA and CDR2 is FQGTGA. V shed 5 bases and J shed 6 bases, with 16 bases lying between them. The CDR3 extends over 14 amino acids. The CDR3 region has the DNA TGTGCCAGCAGCCGGGACGGGGGGAGCGATGGCTACACCTTC. This gives the protein CASSRDGGSDGYTF.

CDR3 region: CASTLLPGQTNEKLFF. DNA of the CDR3: TGCGCCAGCACCCTTCTCCCGGGACAAACTAATGAAAAACTGTTTTTT. This sequence joins TRBV5-1 and TRBJ1-4, with D possibly matching TRBD1 (6 bases). The ends were cut back, 6 bases at V and 1 base at J, with 16 bases in the middle. From germline, CDR1 is SGHRS and CDR2 YFSETQ. This CDR3 spans 16 amino acids.

This chain joins TRBV6-4 and TRBJ2-1; D unclear. This CDR3 is built from 14 residues. Deletions cut 3 bases from V and 3 bases from J, with 9 bases between. Germline CDR1 MRHNA, CDR2 SNTAGT. CDR3 DNA: TGTGCCAGCAGTGAAACGGCCGGCTACAATGAGCAGTTCTTC. It specifies CASSETAGYNEQFF.

The chain joins TRBV7-2 to TRBJ2-1; 7 nucleotides match TRBD1. Looked up from germline, CDR1 is SGHTA and CDR2 is FQGNSA. The CDR3 sequence is 13 residues long. J gave up 6 bases and V 5 bases, and 4 bases lay outside the gene matches. The CDR3 is CASSMGQFNEQFF. DNA of the CDR3: TGTGCCAGCAGCATGGGACAGTTCAATGAGCAGTTCTTC.

The V gene is TRBV5-4, the J gene TRBJ1-2; D is perhaps TRBD1 (5 bases). Looked up from germline, CDR1 is SGHNT and CDR2 is YYREEE (reference sequence). V gave up 1 base and J gave up 4 bases, with 11 bases separating them. The CDR3 totals 14 residues. CDR3 DNA sequence: TGTGCCAGCAGCTTGAGCAGGGTAGTCTATGGCTACACCTTC. Translating it yields CASSLSRVVYGYTF. The complete variable domain, with remaining parts taken from reference TRBV5-4 and TRBJ1-2, reads ETGVTQSPTHLIKTRGQQVTLRCSSQSGHNTVSWYQQALGQGPQFIFQYYREEENGRGNFPPRFSGLQFPNYSSELNVNALELDDSALYLCASSLSRVVYGYTFGSGTRLTVV.

The chain has TRBV21-1 and TRBJ2-3; whether TRBD1, the table's D call, matches the DNA was not checked. TRBV21-1 is deemed a pseudogene. This CDR3 has 16 residues. This CDR3 is CASSKGGQESTDTQYF. The DNA for the CDR3 is TGTGCCAGCAGCAAAGGGGGGCAGGAGAGCACAGATACGCAGTATTTT.

This chain connects TRBV5-3 to TRBJ1-4, with 7 bases fitting TRBD1. TRBV5-3 has ORF status, its function being uncertain. Trimming took 3 bases from V and 3 from J; bases not matched to a gene: 5. The CDR3 runs to 15 residues. CDR3: CARSSRQGPNEKLFF. The CDR3 DNA sequence: TGTGCCAGAAGCTCCCGACAGGGTCCTAATGAAAAACTGTTTTTT.

The chain links TRBV10-3 to TRBJ2-5; the match to TRBD2 covers 7 bases. The V segment lost 0 bases and the J segment 3 bases; nucleotides outside the gene matches: 1. This CDR3 has 14 amino acids. CDR1 and CDR2 (germline): ENHRY, SYGVKD. CDR3 nucleotide sequence: TGTGCCATCAGTGAGTCGGGGGGGAAAGAGACCCAGTACTTC. Amino acid sequence: CAISESGGKETQYF.

The rearrangement uses TRBV4-3 and TRBJ2-3; the D is unclear. This CDR3 comprises 15 residues. Trimming cost V 0 bases and J 4 bases, with 11 bases left between them. CDR1 and CDR2 from the germline V gene are LGHNA and YSLEER. The CDR3 region is CASSQDWRSADTQYF. The CDR3 DNA reads TGCGCCAGCAGCCAAGACTGGCGGAGCGCAGATACGCAGTATTTT.

The rearrangement links TRBV10-3 to TRBJ2-5, with D unresolved. V shed 8 bases and J shed 5 bases, with 18 bases lying between them. Germline-derived CDR1 and CDR2 are ENHRY and SYGVKD. The CDR3 spans 14 residues. CDR3 sequence reads: CAIPGRRSGETQYF. CDR3 nucleotides: TGTGCCATCCCCGGTCGGAGATCCGGGGAGACCCAGTACTTC.

The rearrangement joins TRBV27 to TRBJ2-7; possible D gene TRBD1, 6 bases. This CDR3 contains 15 residues. CDR1 is MNHEY and CDR2 is SMNVEV in the germline V gene (reference sequence). Trimming took 5 bases from V and 1 from J, leaving 15 bases between them. The CDR3 nucleotides are TGTGCCAGCAGTACTGCACAGGGTAAGTCCTACGAGCAGTACTTC. This gives the protein CASSTAQGKSYEQYF.

The rearrangement uses TRBV7-9 and TRBJ1-1; 7 nucleotides match TRBD1. V lost 5 bases to trimming and J lost 5 bases; unmatched junction nucleotides: 8. The germline gives CDR1 SEHNR, CDR2 FQNEAQ (reference sequence). CDR3 size: 14 residues. Written as DNA, the CDR3 is TGTGCCAGCAGCCAACGACAGGGTCGAACTGAAGCTTTCTTT. This codes for CASSQRQGRTEAFF. Looking up the rest from reference TRBV7-9 and TRBJ1-1 gives the full variable domain: DTGVSQNPRHKITKRGQNVTFRCDPISEHNRLYWYRQTLGQGPEFLTYFQNEAQLEKSRLLSDRFSAERPKGSFSTLEIQRTEQGDSAMYLCASSQRQGRTEAFFGQGTRLTVV.

CDR3 protein: CASSAGTGPMSHGYTF. In nucleotides, the CDR3 is TGTGCCAGCAGCGCCGGGACAGGTCCAATGAGCCATGGCTACACCTTC. The gene calls are TRBV9 and TRBJ1-2, with 8 bases lining up with TRBD1. This CDR3 is built from 16 residues. Trimming at V came to 3 bases and at J to 6 bases, leaving 13 bases not matched to a gene. In germline, CDR1 is SGDLS, CDR2 YYNGEE.

The rearrangement uses TRBV4-1 and TRBJ1-5, with TRBD1 matching 7 bases. The CDR3 consists of 15 residues. Germline V gene data show CDR1 as MGHRA and CDR2 as YSYEKL. Trimming removed 4 bases from V and 2 bases from J; junction bases left unmatched: 5. The CDR3 nucleotides are TGCGCCAGCAGCCTGACTGGACAGGGCAATCAGCCCCAGCATTTT. Its protein product is CASSLTGQGNQPQHF.

The DNA for the CDR3 is TGTGCCAGCAGCTTCTCTAGCGGGAAAAGGGATGAGCAGTTCTTC. Its translation is CASSFSSGKRDEQFF. The J gene is TRBJ2-1, the V gene TRBV7-8; the match to TRBD2 covers 9 bases. Germline CDR1 is SGHVS and CDR2 is FQNEAQ. This CDR3 spans 15 amino acids. V lost 3 bases to trimming and J lost 8 bases; unmatched junction nucleotides: 8.

The rearrangement links TRBV28 to TRBJ2-4, with D possibly matching TRBD1 (6 bases). The V gene's germline CDR1 is MDHEN and CDR2 SYDVKM. V lost 7 bases, J lost 0 bases, and 16 bases lay in between. This CDR3 is 16 amino acids long. The CDR3 is CASTTQGPLAKNIQYF. CDR3 DNA: TGTGCCAGCACCACCCAGGGGCCCCTAGCCAAAAACATTCAGTACTTC.

The V call is TRBV28, the J call TRBJ2-7, with D possibly being TRBD1 (5 bases). Germline loops: CDR1 MDHEN, CDR2 SYDVKM. The ends were cut back, 4 bases at V and 4 bases at J, with 17 bases in the middle. The CDR3 contains 15 residues. The CDR3 reads CASSSPRTRPYEQYF. The CDR3 DNA sequence: TGTGCCAGCAGTTCCCCTCGGACAAGACCTTACGAGCAGTACTTC.